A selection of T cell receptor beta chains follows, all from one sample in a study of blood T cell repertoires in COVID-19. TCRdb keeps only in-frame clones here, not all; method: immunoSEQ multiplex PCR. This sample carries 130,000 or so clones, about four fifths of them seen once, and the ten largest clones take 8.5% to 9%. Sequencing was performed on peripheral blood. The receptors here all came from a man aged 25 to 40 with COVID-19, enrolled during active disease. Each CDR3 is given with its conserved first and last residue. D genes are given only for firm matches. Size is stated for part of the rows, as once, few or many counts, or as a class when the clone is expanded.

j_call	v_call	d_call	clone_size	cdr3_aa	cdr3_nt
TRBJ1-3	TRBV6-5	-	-	CASSYTGTGNTIYF	TGTGCCAGCAGCTACACAGGAACTGGAAACACCATATATTTT
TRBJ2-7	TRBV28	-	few	CASSPGVGRAGYEQYF	TGTGCCAGCAGTCCAGGCGTCGGCAGGGCGGGGTACGAGCAGTACTTC
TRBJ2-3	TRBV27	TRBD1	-	CASRTTADRAPDTQYF	TGTGCCAGCAGAACAACGGCAGACAGGGCCCCAGATACGCAGTATTTT
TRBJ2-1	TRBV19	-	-	CASTGGRHGYNEQFF	TGTGCCAGTACCGGAGGGAGACACGGATACAATGAGCAGTTCTTC
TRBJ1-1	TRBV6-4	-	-	CASSTGANTEAFF	TGTGCCAGCAGCACAGGAGCGAACACTGAAGCTTTCTTT
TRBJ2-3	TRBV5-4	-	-	CASSLDQGTDTQYF	TGTGCCAGCAGCTTGGATCAGGGCACAGATACGCAGTATTTT
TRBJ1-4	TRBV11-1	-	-	CASSLMSATNEKLFF	TGTGCCAGCAGCTTAATGTCAGCAACTAATGAAAAACTGTTTTTT
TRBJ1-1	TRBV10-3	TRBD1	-	CASRDRGRGGTEAFF	TGTGCCAGCCGGGACAGGGGAAGGGGGGGCACTGAAGCTTTCTTT
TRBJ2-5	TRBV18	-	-	CASSRFEGGGETQYF	TGTGCCAGCTCACGTTTTGAGGGAGGAGGGGAGACCCAGTACTTC
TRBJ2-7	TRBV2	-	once	CASSDENYEQYF	TGTGCCAGCAGTGATGAGAACTACGAGCAGTACTTC
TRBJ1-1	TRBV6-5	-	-	CASILAGERAAEAFF	TGTGCCAGCATCCTCGCAGGGGAAAGGGCAGCTGAAGCTTTCTTT
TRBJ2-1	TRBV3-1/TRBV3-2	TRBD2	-	CASSTRRPSGRAANEQFF	TGTGCCAGCAGTACACGCCGACCTAGCGGGAGGGCCGCCAATGAGCAGTTCTTC
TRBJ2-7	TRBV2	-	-	CASSVDSSSYEQYF	TGTGCCAGCAGTGTTGACTCGAGCTCCTACGAGCAGTACTTC
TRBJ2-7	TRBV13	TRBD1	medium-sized	CASSLRQGAYEQYF	TGTGCCAGCAGCTTAAGACAGGGGGCTTACGAGCAGTACTTC
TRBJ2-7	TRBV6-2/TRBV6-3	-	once	CASSYLLYEQYF	TGTGCCAGCAGTTACCTTCTTTACGAGCAGTACTTC
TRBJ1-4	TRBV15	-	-	CATRQTGANEKLFF	TGTGCCACCAGGCAGACAGGTGCTAATGAAAAACTGTTTTTT
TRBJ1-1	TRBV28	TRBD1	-	CASSKRTGGAGTEAFF	TGTGCCAGCAGCAAGCGGACAGGGGGCGCGGGTACTGAAGCTTTCTTT
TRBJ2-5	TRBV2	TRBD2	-	CASSPGTGGSETQYF	TGTGCCAGCAGTCCAGGGACGGGGGGTTCGGAGACCCAGTACTTC
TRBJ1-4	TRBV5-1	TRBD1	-	CASFDQGAGEKLFF	TGCGCCAGCTTCGACCAGGGGGCCGGTGAAAAACTGTTTTTT
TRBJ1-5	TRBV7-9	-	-	CASSLGSSYSNQPQHF	TGTGCCAGCAGCTTAGGATCCAGTTATAGCAATCAGCCCCAGCATTTT
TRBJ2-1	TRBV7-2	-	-	CASSAELGGYNEQFF	TGTGCCAGCAGCGCCGAGCTAGGCGGCTACAATGAGCAGTTCTTC
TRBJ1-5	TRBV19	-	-	CASSSLRQAVEPQHF	TGTGCCAGTTCCTCCCTCCGACAGGCGGTTGAGCCCCAGCATTTT
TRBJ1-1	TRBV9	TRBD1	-	CASSVAGTGGVGREAFF	TGTGCCAGCAGCGTAGCTGGGACAGGGGGCGTAGGTCGTGAAGCTTTCTTT
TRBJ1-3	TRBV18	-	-	CASSRESGNTIYF	TGTGCCAGCTCACGGGAGTCAGGAAACACCATATATTTT
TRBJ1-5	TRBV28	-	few	CASSFASRRVYQPQHF	TGTGCCAGCAGTTTTGCGTCGCGCAGGGTGTATCAGCCCCAGCATTTT
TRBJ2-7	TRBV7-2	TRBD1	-	CASSLRDRGIRQYF	TGTGCCAGCAGCTTACGGGACAGGGGGATAAGGCAGTACTTC
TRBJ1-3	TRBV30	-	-	CAWARGGSGNTIYF	TGTGCCTGGGCCCGGGGGGGCTCTGGAAACACCATATATTTT
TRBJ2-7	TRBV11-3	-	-	CASSPKGRGEQYF	TGTGCCAGCAGCCCAAAGGGGCGTGGAGAGCAGTACTTC
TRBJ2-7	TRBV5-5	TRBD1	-	CASSLGRTGGVEQYF	TGTGCCAGCAGCTTGGGGCGGACAGGGGGTGTCGAGCAGTACTTC
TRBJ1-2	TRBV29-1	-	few	CSVVAGWGTNYGYTF	TGCAGCGTTGTCGCGGGGTGGGGGACCAACTATGGCTACACCTTC